The sequence of this TCR beta chain was determined in a study of T cell clones after liver transplantation. Study-wide background: Tolerant meant at least one year fully off immunosuppression without liver enzymes above twice normal. General study findings and limits: Graft donor-reactive T cells possibly entered the graft instead of undergoing deletion.

This CDR3 comprises 12 residues. The germline V gene has CDR1 SNHLY and CDR2 FYNNEI. J lost 10 bases, V lost 5 bases, and 7 bases had no gene match. Profiled with immunoSEQ multiplex PCR; TCRdb holds only in-frame clones, not every one. Of some 120,000 clones in the sample, just over 90% are singletons; the top ten hold around 0.86%. Concerning this clone: The antigen remains unidentified.

The chain uses TRBV2 and TRBJ1-2; 7 nucleotides agree with TRBD1. The origin of this receptor is a human patient who received a liver transplant. Some T cells may be transferred from the graft donor. The source material was CD4+ T cells from blood, sampled 12 months after liver transplant. CDR3 coding DNA: TGTGCCAGCAGTTCGGGACAGCCGATCTACACCTTC. Protein sequence: CASSSGQPIYTF.